This T cell receptor (beta chain) came from a study of blood T cell repertoires in COVID-19 (dated by TCRdb to about 2020). Turning to the overall study: Samples covering the acute and convalescent phases of COVID-19 were provided by collaborators in the United States, Italy and Spain. The prospective study material was composed of cDNA or gDNA derived from T cells, B-cell-depleted T cells, or PBMCs. Deeply sampled blood TCRbeta repertoires from subjects exposed to, actively infected with, or recovered from COVID-19 were included in the dataset. The repertoires were released in a freely available public database intended as a resource for research on the immune response to SARS-CoV-2. The samples were drawn from two sources: the first 160 participants of the ongoing ImmuneRACE study, and 1,000 to 1,500 subjects contributed by 6 global collaborators. Nearly every sample came with metadata listing a de-identified subject ID, COVID-19 status, age in years and sex. Where available, HLA class I and class II types were obtained from metadata supplied by the sample provider rather than from assay-based typing. The research as a whole found: The amount of clinical and demographic metadata varied by source and participant and was provided uncurated.

Details on this clone: What antigen it recognizes has not been identified. No base-level quality is on record; no much larger clone is a single base apart.

Whole blood was collected in K2EDTA tubes by collaborating institutions according to the institutions' own protocols. For TCRbeta analysis, collaborator samples were shipped as frozen whole blood, as isolated PBMCs, or as DNA extracted from either sample type. The immunoSEQ Assay, a bias-controlled multiplex PCR, was used to amplify TCRbeta CDR3 regions from genomic DNA. The study's processing was this. Within the assay, amplification of reference gene primers was used to estimate how many nucleated cells each sample contained. Sequence reads were collapsed and filtered to measure the absolute abundance of every unique TCRbeta CDR3 rearrangement. For each sample, productive Simpson clonality was calculated as the square root of Simpson's diversity index over productive rearrangements. TCRdb carries this immuneACCESS record with in-frame sequences only. Its versions omit some clonotypes, under half of them owing to an unresolved V gene in the studies checked, with the rest unexplained. Clone size and the V and J calls come from that table; the DNA yielded D and trimming. The sample yields approximately 210,000 clones; 75% to 90% were counted once. The biggest ten clones account for about 2.5% of the sample.

The sequence derives from a woman in her 70s with active or convalescent COVID-19. The sample was peripheral blood.

The base sequence is TGTGCCAGCGGCCAAGACAGGGCTGGATATGGCTACACCTTC. It encodes CASGQDRAGYGYTF. This chain is built from TRBV6-6 and TRBJ1-2; TRBD1 matches 7 bases in the middle. V ends up 8 bases short and J 5 bases short, with an unmatched junction base count of 11. The germline V gene (reference sequence) provides CDR1 MNHNY and CDR2 SVGAGI. From cysteine to phenylalanine, the CDR3 is 14 amino acids long. Left in the record is the CDR3 DNA by itself, 42 bases read in frame from the first base.